A selection of T cell receptor beta chains follows, all from one sample in a study of blood T cell repertoires in COVID-19. Method: immunoSEQ multiplex PCR; TCRdb's copy keeps in-frame clones and lacks some. The table has more than 85,000 clones, about three quarters seen once. Sequencing used peripheral blood. These receptor sequences come from a woman between 65 and 79 years old with acute or convalescent COVID-19. Both conserved end residues are part of each CDR3. The order of the fields is clone size, D gene, V gene, J gene, CDR3 protein, CDR3 DNA. The D gene is left open where the match is weak. Some rows have no size entry. The others give once, few or many, or a class for an expanded clone.

-	TRBD1	TRBV7-8	TRBJ2-1	CASSSRDREINEQFF	TGTGCCAGCAGCTCTCGGGACAGGGAAATCAATGAGCAGTTCTTC
few	-	TRBV2	TRBJ1-5	CASSVTGESNQPQHF	TGTGCCAGCAGCGTGACAGGCGAGAGCAATCAGCCCCAGCATTTT
-	-	TRBV5-1	TRBJ1-1	CASSLGYTGTEAFF	TGCGCCAGCAGCTTGGGGTATACAGGGACTGAAGCTTTCTTT
-	-	TRBV6-5	TRBJ1-1	CASIRGETNTEAFF	TGTGCCAGCATTCGCGGGGAGACGAACACTGAAGCTTTCTTT
-	TRBD1	TRBV28	TRBJ1-6	CASSSPRTGRFSPLHF	TGTGCCAGCAGCTCCCCCCGGACAGGGAGGTTTTCACCCCTCCACTTT
-	-	TRBV23-1	TRBJ1-4	CASSQWGKRGEKLFF	TGCGCCAGCAGTCAGTGGGGCAAGCGGGGTGAAAAACTGTTTTTT
-	-	TRBV2	TRBJ1-1	CASSEGGVQKAFF	TGTGCCAGCAGTGAAGGGGGGGTCCAGAAAGCTTTCTTT
-	TRBD1	TRBV18	TRBJ2-1	CASSRDREPNEQFF	TGTGCCAGCTCACGGGACAGAGAACCCAATGAGCAGTTCTTC
few	-	TRBV19	TRBJ1-2	CASDPGGGGYTF	TGTGCCAGTGACCCGGGAGGGGGAGGCTACACCTTC
-	TRBD1	TRBV3-1/TRBV3-2	TRBJ1-1	CASSQSNRGAFF	TGTGCCAGCAGCCAAAGTAACAGGGGCGCTTTCTTT
-	TRBD2	TRBV27	TRBJ2-2	CASSFRLAGVNTGELFF	TGTGCCAGCAGTTTTAGACTAGCGGGGGTAAACACCGGGGAGCTGTTTTTT
-	-	TRBV9	TRBJ2-2	CASSVVPGAQVGELFF	TGTGCCAGCAGCGTAGTGCCAGGGGCCCAAGTCGGGGAGCTGTTTTTT
-	TRBD1	TRBV4-1	TRBJ1-4	CASSQKGQGATNEKLFF	TGCGCCAGCAGCCAAAAAGGACAGGGGGCAACTAATGAAAAACTGTTTTTT
-	TRBD1	TRBV18	TRBJ2-3	CASSLGQASTDTQYF	TGTGCCAGCTCCCTAGGACAGGCTAGCACAGATACGCAGTATTTT
few	-	TRBV27	TRBJ1-5	CASKAQGSNQPQHF	TGTGCCAGCAAAGCTCAGGGAAGCAATCAGCCCCAGCATTTT
-	-	TRBV18	TRBJ2-3	CASSPQLASTDTQYF	TGTGCCAGCTCACCCCAACTAGCTTCGACAGATACGCAGTATTTT
-	-	TRBV5-6	TRBJ1-6	CASSPGPGSPLHF	TGTGCCAGCAGCCCCGGACCGGGGTCACCCCTCCACTTT
few	TRBD2	TRBV4-2	TRBJ2-3	CASSGRLAGGRTDTQYF	TGTGCCAGCAGCGGGAGACTAGCGGGGGGCCGCACAGATACGCAGTATTTT
-	-	TRBV12-3/TRBV12-4	TRBJ2-2	CASSSRGELFF	TGTGCCAGCAGTTCTCGCGGGGAGCTGTTTTTT
-	-	TRBV5-4	TRBJ2-1	CASSLDPPRGLDEQFF	TGTGCCAGCAGCTTGGACCCCCCCCGGGGTCTGGATGAGCAGTTCTTC
once	TRBD2	TRBV11-3	TRBJ2-1	CASSPGTSGGAYEQFF	TGTGCCAGCAGCCCGGGGACTAGCGGGGGGGCCTATGAGCAGTTCTTC
-	TRBD1	TRBV2	TRBJ1-5	CASRQTGVGNQPQHF	TGTGCCAGCAGGCAAACAGGGGTTGGCAATCAGCCCCAGCATTTT
-	-	TRBV9	TRBJ1-2	CASSVERYGYTF	TGTGCCAGCAGCGTAGAGAGGTATGGCTACACCTTC
-	-	TRBV19	TRBJ2-5	CASSIRYQETQYF	TGTGCCAGTAGTATCCGGTACCAAGAGACCCAGTACTTC
-	-	TRBV9	TRBJ2-1	CASSRIASSYNEQFF	TGTGCCAGCAGCCGAATAGCGTCCTCCTACAATGAGCAGTTCTTC
-	-	TRBV30	TRBJ1-5	CAWSVGLSNQPQHF	TGTGCCTGGAGTGTGGGCCTGAGCAATCAGCCCCAGCATTTT
-	-	TRBV27	TRBJ1-3	CASATALSGNTIYF	TGTGCCAGCGCTACAGCCCTCTCTGGAAACACCATATATTTT
-	-	TRBV5-1	TRBJ1-6	CASSFRGDSPLHF	TGCGCCAGCAGCTTCCGAGGAGATTCACCCCTCCACTTT
-	TRBD1	TRBV20-1	TRBJ1-1	CSASPGQSAFF	TGCAGTGCGTCGCCGGGACAGTCGGCTTTCTTT
few	-	TRBV5-1	TRBJ2-3	CASSSGQITDTQYF	TGCGCCAGCAGCTCCGGACAAATCACAGATACGCAGTATTTT
-	TRBD2	TRBV5-1	TRBJ2-1	CASSLEASGDGVNEQFF	TGCGCCAGCAGCTTGGAGGCTAGCGGGGACGGGGTAAATGAGCAGTTCTTC
once	TRBD1	TRBV6-6	TRBJ2-4	CASSPRTGPLAKNIQYF	TGTGCCAGCAGTCCCCGGACAGGGCCTTTAGCCAAAAACATTCAGTACTTC
-	-	TRBV19	TRBJ1-2	CASSYGRGYTF	TGTGCCAGTAGCTACGGTAGAGGCTACACCTTC